A selection of T cell receptor beta chains follows, all from one sample in a study of shared clonotypes between healthy human individuals. Profiling relied on immunoSEQ multiplex PCR, and the TCRdb table lists in-frame clones only, not all of them. The repertoire has more than 900,000 clones, 70% to 80% of them found once; the top ten carry roughly 0.61%. The specimen was memory CD4+ T cells from PBMCs. These TCRs come from a man younger than 35 in good health. Some clones in this sample may be carry-over from other donors' samples. The conserved cysteine and the conserved F or W are not part of the CDR3 here. Each record gives: J gene, D gene, V gene, CDR3 protein. A D gene is named only where the DNA matches it firmly.

TRBJ1-1 - TRBV28 ASSFGGLWTEAF
TRBJ1-3 TRBD1 TRBV7-9 ASSLDLGQVYGNTIY
TRBJ2-7 - TRBV29-1 SVGALGYEQY
TRBJ1-2 TRBD1 TRBV18 ASSPGTGQGYT
TRBJ2-7 TRBD1 TRBV7-2 ASSTGGAGEQY
TRBJ2-3 - TRBV9 ASSVVPSTDTQY
TRBJ2-5 TRBD2 TRBV18 ASSPPGLAGGETQY
TRBJ1-1 TRBD1 TRBV2 ASRGDSRANTEAF
TRBJ2-1 TRBD2 TRBV11-1 ASSSGLAVEGDEQF
TRBJ1-2 - TRBV29-1 SVRSLNYGYT
TRBJ1-3 - TRBV9 ASSVGQEPGNTIY
TRBJ2-1 - TRBV9 ASSVAGPGEQF
TRBJ2-1 - TRBV10-3 AISYSDVYNEQF
TRBJ2-1 - TRBV30 AWSPPRRDNEQF
TRBJ2-3 - TRBV30 AWSFLTASTDTQY
TRBJ1-5 - TRBV27 ASMGTHSNQPQH
TRBJ2-1 - TRBV28 ASRKAGVRYNEQF
TRBJ2-2 - TRBV6-4 ASSDQSFTGELF
TRBJ2-3 - TRBV19 ASSKGTSTDTQY
TRBJ1-4 TRBD1 TRBV28 ASSSGTEESKLF
TRBJ1-2 - TRBV5-6 ASSGPTETYGYT
TRBJ1-1 - TRBV9 ASSVAGSNTEAF
TRBJ2-2 TRBD2 TRBV29-1 STGGPYRNTGELF
TRBJ2-1 - TRBV10-1 ASSDRSSLVF
TRBJ2-2 - TRBV7-9 ASRDGTRDTGELF
TRBJ2-1 TRBD2 TRBV7-2 ASSLQAGISDEQF
TRBJ1-2 - TRBV28 ASSSGALYGYT
TRBJ1-2 - TRBV2 ASRSGFVGGYT
TRBJ1-5 TRBD1 TRBV6-1 ASRSGTGANQPQH
TRBJ2-5 - TRBV9 ASSVESRGETQY
TRBJ1-2 TRBD1 TRBV7-2 ASSPDRGRYGYT
TRBJ2-3 - TRBV18 ASSQEISSTDTQY
TRBJ2-3 TRBD1 TRBV28 ASLRPTGGESGDTQY
TRBJ1-4 - TRBV7-2 ASSPLERGKLF
TRBJ2-3 - TRBV21-1 ASSKAALPWGDTQY
TRBJ2-4 - TRBV7-4 ASRGGIAKNIQY
TRBJ1-2 - TRBV5-1 ASSLDRVNYGYT
TRBJ1-1 - TRBV7-9 ASSLALDAEAF
TRBJ1-2 - TRBV28 AISKAGPNYGYT
TRBJ2-7 TRBD1 TRBV5-1 ASSRTGTDSYEQY
TRBJ1-2 TRBD1 TRBV10-3 AISEPGTGLYGYT
TRBJ2-7 - TRBV10-2 ASSVPTRYEQY
TRBJ2-2 - TRBV10-2 ASSVVQAGTGELF
TRBJ2-4 - TRBV7-3 ASSLNGLVGKNIQY
TRBJ2-1 TRBD2 TRBV6-4 ASSRGLAPYNEQF
TRBJ1-2 - TRBV30 AWLDPNYGYT
TRBJ1-2 TRBD1 TRBV30 AWTLEPGQKSYT
TRBJ2-7 - TRBV28 ASSSPRHEKEQY
TRBJ1-5 - TRBV30 AWRGSNQPQH
TRBJ2-7 TRBD2 TRBV7-9 ASSPSFRAGAYEQY
TRBJ1-1 TRBD1 TRBV5-1 ASSSDRGLYTEAF
TRBJ2-7 - TRBV28 ASSLGGADSYEQY
TRBJ2-1 - TRBV28 ASTSGQPDAYNEQF